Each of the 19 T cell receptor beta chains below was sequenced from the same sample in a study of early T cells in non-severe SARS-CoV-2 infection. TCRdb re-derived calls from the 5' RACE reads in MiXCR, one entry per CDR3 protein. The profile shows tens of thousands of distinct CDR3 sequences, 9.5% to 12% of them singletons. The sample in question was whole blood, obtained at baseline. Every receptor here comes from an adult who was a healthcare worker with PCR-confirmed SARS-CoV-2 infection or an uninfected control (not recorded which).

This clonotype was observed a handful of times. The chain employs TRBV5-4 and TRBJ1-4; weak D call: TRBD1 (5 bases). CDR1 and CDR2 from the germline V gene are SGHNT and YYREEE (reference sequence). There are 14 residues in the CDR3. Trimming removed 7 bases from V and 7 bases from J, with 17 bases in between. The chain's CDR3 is CASGATAQGEKLFF. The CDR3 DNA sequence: TGTGCCAGCGGCGCGACAGCCCAAGGTGAAAAACTGTTTTTT. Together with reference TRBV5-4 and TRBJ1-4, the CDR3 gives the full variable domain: ETGVTQSPTHLIKTRGQQVTLRCSSQSGHNTVSWYQQALGQGPQFIFQYYREEENGRGNFPPRFSGLQFPNYSSELNVNALELDDSALYLCASGATAQGEKLFFGSGTQLSVL.

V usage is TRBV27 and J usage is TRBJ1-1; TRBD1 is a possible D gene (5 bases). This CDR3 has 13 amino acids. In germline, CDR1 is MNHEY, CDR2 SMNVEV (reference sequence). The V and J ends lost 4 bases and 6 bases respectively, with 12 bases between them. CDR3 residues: CASSSGTASEAFF. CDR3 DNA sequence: TGTGCCAGCAGTTCCGGGACTGCATCTGAAGCTTTCTTT.

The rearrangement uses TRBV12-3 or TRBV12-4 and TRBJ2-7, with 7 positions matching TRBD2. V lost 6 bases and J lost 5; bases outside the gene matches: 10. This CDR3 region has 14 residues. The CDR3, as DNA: TGTGCCAGCAGGGGGTTCGGACTAGGTGACGAGCAGTACTTC. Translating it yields CASRGFGLGDEQYF.

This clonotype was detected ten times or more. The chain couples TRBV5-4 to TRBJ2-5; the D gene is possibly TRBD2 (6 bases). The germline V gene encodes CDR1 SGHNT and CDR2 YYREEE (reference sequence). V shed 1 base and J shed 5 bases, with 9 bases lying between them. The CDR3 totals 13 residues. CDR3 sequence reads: CASSLSGRETQYF. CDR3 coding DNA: TGTGCCAGCAGCTTGAGCGGGCGGGAGACCCAGTACTTC.

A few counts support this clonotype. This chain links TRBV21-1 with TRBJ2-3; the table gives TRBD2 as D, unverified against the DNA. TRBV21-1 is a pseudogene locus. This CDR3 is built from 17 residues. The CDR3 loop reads CASSRHSKRGLTDTQYF. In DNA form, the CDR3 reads TGTGCCAGCAGCAGACACAGCAAGCGGGGCCTCACAGATACGCAGTATTTT.

The CDR3, as DNA: TGTGCCAGCAGCTTAGGAGGTTCAGATACGCAGTATTTT. This codes for CASSLGGSDTQYF. The V gene is TRBV7-9, the J gene TRBJ2-3; the D is unclear. Germline V CDR1 and CDR2: SEHNR, FQNEAQ (reference sequence). V was shortened by 1 base and J by 4 bases, with 6 bases between the two germline ends. The CDR3 is 13 amino acids.

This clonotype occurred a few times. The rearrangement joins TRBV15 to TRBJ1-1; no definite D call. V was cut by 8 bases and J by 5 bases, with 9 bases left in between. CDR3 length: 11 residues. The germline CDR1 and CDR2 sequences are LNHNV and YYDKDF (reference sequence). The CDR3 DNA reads TGTGCCACCCGCCGGAGGACTGAAGCTTTCTTT. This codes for CATRRRTEAFF.

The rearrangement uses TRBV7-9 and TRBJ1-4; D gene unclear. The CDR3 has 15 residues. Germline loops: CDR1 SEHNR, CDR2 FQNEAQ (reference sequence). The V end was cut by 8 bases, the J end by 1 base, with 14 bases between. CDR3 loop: CASYRYGLTNEKLFF. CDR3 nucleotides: TGTGCCAGCTACCGCTACGGGCTAACTAATGAAAAACTGTTTTTT.

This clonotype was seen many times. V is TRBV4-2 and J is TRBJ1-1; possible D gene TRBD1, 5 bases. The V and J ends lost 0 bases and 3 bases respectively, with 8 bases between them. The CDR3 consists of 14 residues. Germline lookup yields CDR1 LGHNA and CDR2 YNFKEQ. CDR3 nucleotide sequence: TGTGCCAGCAGCCAAGATCCAGGGTACACTGAAGCTTTCTTT. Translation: CASSQDPGYTEAFF.

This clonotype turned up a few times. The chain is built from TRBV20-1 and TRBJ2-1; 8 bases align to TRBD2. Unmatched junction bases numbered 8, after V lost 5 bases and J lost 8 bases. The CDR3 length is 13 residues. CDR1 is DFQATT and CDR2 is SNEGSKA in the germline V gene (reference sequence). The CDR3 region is CSAHLAGGDEQFF. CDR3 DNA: TGCAGTGCTCATCTAGCGGGTGGTGATGAGCAGTTCTTC.

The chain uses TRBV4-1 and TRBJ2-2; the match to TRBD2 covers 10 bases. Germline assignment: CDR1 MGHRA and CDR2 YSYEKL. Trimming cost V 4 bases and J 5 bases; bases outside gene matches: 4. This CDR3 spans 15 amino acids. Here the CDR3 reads CASSLGTSATGELFF. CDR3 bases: TGCGCCAGCAGCCTCGGGACTAGCGCAACCGGGGAGCTGTTTTTT.

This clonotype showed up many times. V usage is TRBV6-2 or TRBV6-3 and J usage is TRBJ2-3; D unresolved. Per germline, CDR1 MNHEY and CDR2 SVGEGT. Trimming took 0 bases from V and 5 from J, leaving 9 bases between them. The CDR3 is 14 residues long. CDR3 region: CASSYSTLGDTQYF. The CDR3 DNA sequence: TGTGCCAGCAGTTACTCGACATTGGGAGATACGCAGTATTTT.

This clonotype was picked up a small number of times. CDR3 protein: CASSLRETDTQYF. The CDR3 region has the DNA TGTGCCAGCAGTTTACGGGAGACAGATACGCAGTATTTT. The chain carries TRBV12-3 or TRBV12-4 and TRBJ2-3; D is perhaps TRBD2 (6 bases). CDR3 size: 13 residues. V was trimmed by 2 bases and J by 3 bases, leaving 6 bases between them.

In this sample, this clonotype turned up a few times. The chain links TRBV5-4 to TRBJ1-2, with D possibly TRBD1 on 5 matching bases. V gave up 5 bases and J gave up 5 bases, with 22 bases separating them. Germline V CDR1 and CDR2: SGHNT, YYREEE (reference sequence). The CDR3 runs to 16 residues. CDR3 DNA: TGTGCCAGCAGGCAATTACCCCACGGGACCGATTATGGCTACACCTTC. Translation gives CASRQLPHGTDYGYTF.

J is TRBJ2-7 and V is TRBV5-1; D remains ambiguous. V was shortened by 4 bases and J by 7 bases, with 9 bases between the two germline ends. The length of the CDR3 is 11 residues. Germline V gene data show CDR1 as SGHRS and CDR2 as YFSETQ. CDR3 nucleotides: TGCGCCAGCAGCCAAAAGGAGGAGCAGTACTTC. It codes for CASSQKEEQYF.

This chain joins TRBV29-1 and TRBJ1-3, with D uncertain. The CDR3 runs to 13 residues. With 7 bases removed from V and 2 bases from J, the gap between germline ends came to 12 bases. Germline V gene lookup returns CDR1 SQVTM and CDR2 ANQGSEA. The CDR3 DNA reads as TGCAGCGCCGTCCCGGGAGCTGGAAACACCATATATTTT. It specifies CSAVPGAGNTIYF.

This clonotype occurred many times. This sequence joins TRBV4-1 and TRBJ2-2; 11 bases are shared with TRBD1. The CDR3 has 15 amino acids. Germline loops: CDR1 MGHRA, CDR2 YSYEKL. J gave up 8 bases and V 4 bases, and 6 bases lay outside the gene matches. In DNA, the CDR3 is TGCGCCAGCAGCCTCCGGACAGGGGGCACGGGGGAGCTGTTTTTT. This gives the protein CASSLRTGGTGELFF.

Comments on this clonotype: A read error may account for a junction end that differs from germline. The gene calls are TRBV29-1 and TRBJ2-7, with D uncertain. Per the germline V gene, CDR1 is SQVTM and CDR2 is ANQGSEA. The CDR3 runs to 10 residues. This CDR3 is CSVDANEPYF. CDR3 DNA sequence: TGCAGCGTTGACGCTAACGAGCCGTACTTC.

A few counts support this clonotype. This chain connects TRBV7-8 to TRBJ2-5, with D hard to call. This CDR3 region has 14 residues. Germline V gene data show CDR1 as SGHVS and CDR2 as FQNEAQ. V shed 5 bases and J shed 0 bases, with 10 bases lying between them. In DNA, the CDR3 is TGTGCCAGCAGCCCAGTGCCGTACCAAGAGACCCAGTACTTC. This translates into CASSPVPYQETQYF.